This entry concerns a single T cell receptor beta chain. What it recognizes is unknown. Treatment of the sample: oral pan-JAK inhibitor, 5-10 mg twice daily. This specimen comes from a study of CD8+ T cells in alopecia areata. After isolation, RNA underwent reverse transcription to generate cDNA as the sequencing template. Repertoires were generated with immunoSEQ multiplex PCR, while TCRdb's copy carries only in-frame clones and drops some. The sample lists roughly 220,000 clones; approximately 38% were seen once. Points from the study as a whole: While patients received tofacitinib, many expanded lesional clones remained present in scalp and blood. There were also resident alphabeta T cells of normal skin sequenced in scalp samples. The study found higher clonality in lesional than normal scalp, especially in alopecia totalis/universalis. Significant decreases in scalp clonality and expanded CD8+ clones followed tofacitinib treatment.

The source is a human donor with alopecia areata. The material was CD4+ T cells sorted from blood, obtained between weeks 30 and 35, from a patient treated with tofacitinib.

The CDR3 DNA reads TGTGCCAGCATGATGGGGGGCCCAGATACGCAGTATTTT. Translation: CASMMGGPDTQYF. This sequence joins TRBV25-1 and TRBJ2-3; D possibly matches TRBD1 or TRBD2 (6 bases each). V was shortened by 7 bases and J by 4 bases, with 12 bases between the two germline ends. The CDR3 contains 13 residues. The germline CDR1 and CDR2 sequences are MGHDK and SYGVNS.